The 14 T cell receptor beta chains reported below all come from one sample, sequenced in a study of identical twins (dated by TCRdb to 2016 to 2017). The library was produced with 5' RACE. TCRdb lists the instrument as Illumina HiSeq 2000. Clones were called with MiXCR by TCRdb after fastp trimmed the public reads at Q25, and only in-frame beta chains were retained. Entries that share a CDR3 protein sequence are merged under the most common genes and DNA. This sample comprises 350,000 to 450,000 distinct CDR3 sequences, around 18% of them detected only once. The ten largest clones represent 12% of the sample. The sequencing input was naive T cells sorted from blood. Taken with the paper, the label for cell subset or site translates to: cells isolated with a human naive T-cell isolation kit. The receptors stem from a man aged 50-59 years in good health.

There are a few counts of this clonotype. The chain's CDR3 is CASSLDRVSTEAFF. In DNA form, the CDR3 reads TGTGCCAGCAGCTTAGATAGGGTAAGCACTGAAGCTTTCTTT. V is TRBV7-9 and J is TRBJ1-1; the D is unclear. CDR1 is SEHNR, CDR2 FQNEAQ, per germline (reference sequence). V was trimmed by 1 base and J by 4 bases, leaving 10 bases between them. The CDR3 is 14 residues long. Filled out from reference TRBV7-9 and TRBJ1-1, the complete variable domain reads DTGVSQNPRHKITKRGQNVTFRCDPISEHNRLYWYRQTLGQGPEFLTYFQNEAQLEKSRLLSDRFSAERPKGSFSTLEIQRTEQGDSAMYLCASSLDRVSTEAFFGQGTRLTVV.

This clonotype was counted a few times. The V and J genes are TRBV5-4 and TRBJ2-4; D gene ambiguous. This CDR3 has 16 residues. V was trimmed by 0 bases and J by 0 bases, leaving 10 bases between them. CDR1 and CDR2 from the germline V gene are SGHNT and YYREEE (reference sequence). The CDR3 DNA reads as TGTGCCAGCAGCTTGGATCTGCGGTTAGCCAAAAACATTCAGTACTTC. Translated, it gives CASSLDLRLAKNIQYF.

This clonotype has only a few counts. This rearrangement joins TRBV5-1 to TRBJ2-7, with no clear D. The CDR3 runs to 9 residues. V was cut by 6 bases and J by 2 bases, with 0 bases left in between. The germline gives CDR1 SGHRS, CDR2 YFSETQ. In DNA, the CDR3 is TGCGCCAGCACCTACGAGCAGTACTTC. Translated: CASTYEQYF.

The gene calls are TRBV5-1 and TRBJ2-5, with a possible D match to TRBD1 (6 bases). This CDR3 is 15 amino acids long. Germline V gene data show CDR1 as SGHRS and CDR2 as YFSETQ. Trimming removed 7 bases from V and 2 bases from J, with 18 bases in between. The CDR3 DNA reads as TGCGCCAGCCATAGACAGGCCCCCGAGCAAGAGACCCAGTACTTC. Protein product: CASHRQAPEQETQYF.

This clonotype was seen a handful of times. The rearrangement uses TRBV5-1 and TRBJ2-2; D not certain. The CDR3 consists of 12 residues. The V gene's germline CDR1 is SGHRS and CDR2 YFSETQ. V lost 2 bases and J 6 bases, leaving 5 bases between the germline ends. The CDR3 region has the DNA TGCGCCAGCAGCTTATTTGCCGGGGAGCTGTTTTTT. Protein sequence: CASSLFAGELFF. The variable domain in full, completed from reference TRBV5-1 and TRBJ2-2, reads KAGVTQTPRYLIKTRGQQVTLSCSPISGHRSVSWYQQTPGQGLQFLFEYFSETQRNKGNFPGRFSGRQFSNSRSEMNVSTLELGDSALYLCASSLFAGELFFGEGSRLTVL.

The rearrangement links TRBV12-3 or TRBV12-4 to TRBJ2-2, with D possibly TRBD2 on 5 matching bases. Deletions cut 8 bases from V and 2 bases from J, with 18 bases between. The CDR3 contains 16 residues. The CDR3 nucleotides read TGTGCCAGCGCTTGGGTGGTAGGGAGCAACACCGGGGAGCTGTTTTTT. Its protein product is CASAWVVGSNTGELFF.

The V and J genes are TRBV4-3 and TRBJ2-1; unclear D gene. This CDR3 has 14 residues. The V gene lost 0 bases and the J gene lost 12 bases, with 15 bases spanning the gap. CDR1 LGHNA and CDR2 YSLEER come from the germline V gene. The chain's CDR3 is CASSQDYTDYGQFF. DNA of the CDR3: TGCGCCAGCAGCCAAGATTACACCGATTACGGGCAGTTCTTC.

The chain links TRBV7-2 to TRBJ1-3, with D perhaps matching TRBD1 (6 bases). This CDR3 region has 15 residues. In germline, CDR1 is SGHTA, CDR2 FQGNSA. V shed 6 bases and J shed 0 bases, with 12 bases lying between them. The DNA of the CDR3 is TGTGCCAGCAGGCCCACAGGGTCCTCTGGAAACACCATATATTTT. Its protein product is CASRPTGSSGNTIYF.

The V and J genes are TRBV28 and TRBJ1-1; 7 nucleotides line up with TRBD1. V trimming: 7 bases; J trimming: 4 bases; junction bases outside the gene matches: 9. Per the germline V gene, CDR1 is MDHEN and CDR2 is SYDVKM. The length of the CDR3 is 14 residues. The DNA of the CDR3 is TGTGCCAGCACTGGAGGGGGCCTGGGCACTGAAGCTTTCTTT. Amino acids: CASTGGGLGTEAFF.

The chain combines TRBV7-9 with TRBJ2-7; no reliable D call. V lost 6 bases, J lost 3 bases, and 12 bases lay in between. Germline V gene data show CDR1 as SEHNR and CDR2 as FQNEAQ (reference sequence). CDR3 size: 13 residues. This CDR3 is CASSPGNHYEQYF. The CDR3 region has the DNA TGTGCCAGCAGTCCTGGAAACCACTACGAGCAGTACTTC. The full variable domain, completed using reference TRBV7-9 and TRBJ2-7, is DTGVSQNPRHKITKRGQNVTFRCDPISEHNRLYWYRQTLGQGPEFLTYFQNEAQLEKSRLLSDRFSAERPKGSFSTLEIQRTEQGDSAMYLCASSPGNHYEQYFGPGTRLTVT.

The genes are TRBV7-9 and TRBJ2-3; D tentatively fits TRBD1 or TRBD2 (5 bases each). The germline V gene encodes CDR1 SEHNR and CDR2 FQNEAQ (reference sequence). V was shortened by 1 base and J by 0 bases, with 14 bases between the two germline ends. The CDR3 is 17 amino acids. DNA of the CDR3: TGTGCCAGCAGCTTAGGATTCCCGGGGCCAAGCACAGATACGCAGTATTTT. It yields the protein CASSLGFPGPSTDTQYF.

The chain's CDR3 is CASSLDRGYTEAFF. The CDR3 coding sequence is TGTGCCAGCAGCTTAGACAGGGGGTACACTGAAGCTTTCTTT. The V call is TRBV5-6, the J call TRBJ1-1; 9 positions agree with TRBD1. This CDR3 comprises 14 residues. The V gene's germline CDR1 is SGHDT and CDR2 YYEEEE. Unmatched junction bases numbered 2, after V lost 2 bases and J lost 3 bases.

Ten or more counts support this clonotype. V gene TRBV11-2 combines with J gene TRBJ1-1, with a weak D call TRBD1 (6 bases). The CDR3 sequence is 15 residues long. The germline CDR1 and CDR2 sequences are SGHAT and FQNNGV. V lost 3 bases and J lost 4, with 15 bases in between. The CDR3 reads CASSFVGGLGTEAFF. The CDR3 DNA reads as TGTGCCAGCAGCTTCGTGGGGGGCTTGGGCACTGAAGCTTTCTTT. Based on the CDR3 plus reference TRBV11-2 and TRBJ1-1, the full variable domain is EAGVAQSPRYKIIEKRQSVAFWCNPISGHATLYWYQQILGQGPKLLIQFQNNGVVDDSQLPKDRFSAERLKGVDSTLKIQPAKLEDSAVYLCASSFVGGLGTEAFFGQGTRLTVV.

The chain is built from TRBV28 and TRBJ2-3, with 7 positions matching TRBD1. CDR3 length: 15 residues. Germline-derived CDR1 and CDR2 are MDHEN and SYDVKM. The J segment lost 10 bases and the V segment lost 5 bases, leaving 15 bases of the junction unmatched. CDR3 DNA sequence: TGTGCCAGCAGTCATGGGACAGTTCACATGGATGCGCAGTATTTT. Amino acids: CASSHGTVHMDAQYF.